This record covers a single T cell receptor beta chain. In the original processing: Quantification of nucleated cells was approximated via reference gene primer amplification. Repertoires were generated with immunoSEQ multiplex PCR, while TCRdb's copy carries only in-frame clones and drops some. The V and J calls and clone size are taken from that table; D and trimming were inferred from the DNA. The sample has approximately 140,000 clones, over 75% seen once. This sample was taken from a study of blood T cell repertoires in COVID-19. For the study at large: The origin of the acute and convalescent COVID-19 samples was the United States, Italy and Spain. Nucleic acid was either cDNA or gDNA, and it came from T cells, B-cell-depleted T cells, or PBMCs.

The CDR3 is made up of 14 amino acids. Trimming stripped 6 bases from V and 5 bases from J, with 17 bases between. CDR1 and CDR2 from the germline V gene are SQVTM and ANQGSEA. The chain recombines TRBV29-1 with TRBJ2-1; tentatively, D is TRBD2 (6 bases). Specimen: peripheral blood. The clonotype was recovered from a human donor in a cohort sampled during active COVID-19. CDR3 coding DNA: TGCAGCGTCGGAACCTGGAGGGCACACAATGAGCAGTTCTTC. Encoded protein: CSVGTWRAHNEQFF.